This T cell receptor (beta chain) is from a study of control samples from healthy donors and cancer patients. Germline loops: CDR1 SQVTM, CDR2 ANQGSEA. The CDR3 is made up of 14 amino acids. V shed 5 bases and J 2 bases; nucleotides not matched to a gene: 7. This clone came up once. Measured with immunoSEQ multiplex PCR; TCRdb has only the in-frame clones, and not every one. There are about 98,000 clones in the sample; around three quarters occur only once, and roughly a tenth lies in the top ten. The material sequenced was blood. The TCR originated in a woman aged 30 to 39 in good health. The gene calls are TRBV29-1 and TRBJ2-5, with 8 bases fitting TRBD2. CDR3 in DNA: TGCAGCGTTCCCTCTGGCGGGGGGCAAGAGACCCAGTACTTC. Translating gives CSVPSGGGQETQYF.